Listed below are T cell receptor beta chains from one sample, sequenced in a study of neurological immune-mediated disorders. TCRdb analysed the 5' RACE reads with MiXCR anew, one entry per CDR3 protein. The table records about 46,000 distinct CDR3 sequences, around 4.3% of them present only once. Source material: PBMCs. These receptors were collected from a woman aged 55-69 years with multiple sclerosis. Each CDR3 is given with its conserved first and last residue. The size entry is marked missing in some rows and otherwise reads once, few, many or a size class.

abundance	j_gene	len	v_gene	CDR3aa
many	TRBJ2-1	14	TRBV20-1	CSARVPGGYNEQFF
.	TRBJ1-5	13	TRBV20-1	CSARGGGDQPQHF
many	TRBJ2-3	16	TRBV10-3	CAISELGAGGTDTQYF
many	TRBJ2-3	16	TRBV7-2	CASSFRYGGGTDTQYF
.	TRBJ2-1	14	TRBV5-1	CASSPLDGYNEQFF
few	TRBJ2-5	13	TRBV20-1	CRGGSPSQETQYF
many	TRBJ2-5	16	TRBV5-1	CASSLGLAGERETQYF
few	TRBJ2-7	14	TRBV6-6	CASSYPDNSYEQYF
many	TRBJ1-1	14	TRBV18	CASSPSRSATEAFF
many	TRBJ1-1	15	TRBV7-2	CASSLTGTSSTEAFF
many	TRBJ1-3	14	TRBV2	CASSERGAGNTIYF
many	TRBJ2-2	18	TRBV4-1	CASSPSIGQGEYTGELFF
many	TRBJ2-1	11	TRBV11-2	CASSAVYEQFF
many	TRBJ2-7	11	TRBV5-1	CASSLRYEQYF
.	TRBJ1-2	13	TRBV9	CASSVEVNYGYTF
.	TRBJ2-3	14	TRBV20-1	CSDDGTASTDTQYF
many	TRBJ2-1	15	TRBV20-1	CSATLTGWVNNEQFF
many	TRBJ1-2	13	TRBV20-1	CSVKWTDSYGYTF
many	TRBJ2-7	15	TRBV7-2	CASSRSGGATYEQYF
.	TRBJ1-4	13	TRBV7-7	CASSLEQGEKLFF
.	TRBJ1-3	15	TRBV5-1	CASSLQSVAGNTIYF
many	TRBJ1-2	11	TRBV20-1	CSADPDEGYTF
many	TRBJ2-1	14	TRBV21-1	CASSPGTEYAEQFF
many	TRBJ1-2	14	TRBV5-1	CASSLEGGDYGYTF
medium-sized	TRBJ2-1	13	TRBV29-1	CSVGLAGDNEQFF
many	TRBJ1-1	14	TRBV20-1	CSARPTGTGPEAFF
.	TRBJ2-3	13	TRBV10-3	CASRRESTDTQYF
few	TRBJ2-5	15	TRBV5-1	CASSLAAGTQETQYF
many	TRBJ2-3	13	TRBV7-2	CASGSGWADTQYF
many	TRBJ2-7	14	TRBV12-3/TRBV12-4	CASSLGGDLYEQYF
many	TRBJ2-1	15	TRBV27	CASSLRREAPKEQFF
.	TRBJ2-7	13	TRBV10-1	CASSQDRGDEQYF